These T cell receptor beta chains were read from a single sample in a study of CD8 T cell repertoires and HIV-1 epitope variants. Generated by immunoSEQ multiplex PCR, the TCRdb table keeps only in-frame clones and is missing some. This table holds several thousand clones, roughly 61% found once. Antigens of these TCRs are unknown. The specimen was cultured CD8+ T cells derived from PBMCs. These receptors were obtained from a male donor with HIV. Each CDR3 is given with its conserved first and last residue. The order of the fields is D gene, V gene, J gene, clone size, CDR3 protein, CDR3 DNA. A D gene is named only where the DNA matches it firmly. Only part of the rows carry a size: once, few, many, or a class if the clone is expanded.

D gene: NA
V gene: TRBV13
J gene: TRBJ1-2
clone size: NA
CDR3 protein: CASSFGAGDGYTF
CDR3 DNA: TGTGCCAGCAGCTTTGGGGCAGGTGATGGCTACACCTTC

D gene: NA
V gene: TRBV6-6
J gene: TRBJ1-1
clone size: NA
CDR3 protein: CASRDLGQGRAEAFF
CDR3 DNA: TGTGCCAGCAGGGACTTGGGGCAGGGGAGGGCTGAAGCTTTCTTT

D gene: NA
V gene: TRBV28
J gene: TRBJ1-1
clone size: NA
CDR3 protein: CASAIPNVPEAFF
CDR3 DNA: TGTGCCAGCGCCATTCCGAATGTCCCTGAAGCTTTCTTT

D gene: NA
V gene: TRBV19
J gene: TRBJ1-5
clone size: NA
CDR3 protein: CASSIGEYSNQPQHF
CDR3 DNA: TGTGCCAGTAGTATAGGTGAATATAGCAATCAGCCCCAGCATTTT

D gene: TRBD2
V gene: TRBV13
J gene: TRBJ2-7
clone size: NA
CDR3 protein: CASSTVAGEIHEQYF
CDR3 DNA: TGTGCCAGCAGCACCGTAGCGGGAGAAATCCACGAGCAGTACTTC

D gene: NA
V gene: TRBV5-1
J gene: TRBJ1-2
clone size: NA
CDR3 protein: CASSFGVGGQEDGYTF
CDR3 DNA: TGCGCCAGCAGCTTTGGAGTGGGAGGGCAGGAGGATGGCTACACCTTC

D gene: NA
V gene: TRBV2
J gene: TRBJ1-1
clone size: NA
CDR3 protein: CASSEYAQENTEAFF
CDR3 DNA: TGTGCCAGCAGTGAATATGCACAGGAAAACACTGAAGCTTTCTTT

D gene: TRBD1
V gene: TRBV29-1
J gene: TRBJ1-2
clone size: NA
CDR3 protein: CSVEVRTGDGYGYTF
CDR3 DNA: TGCAGCGTTGAAGTACGAACAGGGGATGGGTATGGCTACACCTTC

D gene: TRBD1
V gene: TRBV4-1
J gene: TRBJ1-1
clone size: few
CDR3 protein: CASSQDPTGGWTEAFF
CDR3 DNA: TGCGCCAGCAGCCAAGACCCGACAGGGGGCTGGACTGAAGCTTTCTTT

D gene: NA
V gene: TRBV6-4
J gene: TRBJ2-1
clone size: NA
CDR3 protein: CASSWTPNNEQFF
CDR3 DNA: TGTGCCAGCAGTTGGACACCAAACAATGAGCAGTTCTTC

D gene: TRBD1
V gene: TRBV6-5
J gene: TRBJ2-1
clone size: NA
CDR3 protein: CASSSSGGSYNEQFF
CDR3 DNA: TGTGCCAGCAGTTCCTCAGGGGGCTCCTACAATGAGCAGTTCTTC

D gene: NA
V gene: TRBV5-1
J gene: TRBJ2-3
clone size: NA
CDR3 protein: CASSLGHPSTDTQYF
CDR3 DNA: TGCGCCAGCAGCTTAGGACATCCTAGCACAGATACGCAGTATTTT

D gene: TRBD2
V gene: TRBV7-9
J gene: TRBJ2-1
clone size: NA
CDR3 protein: CASSLSGSIEQFF
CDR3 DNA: TGTGCCAGCAGCTTAAGCGGGAGTATTGAGCAGTTCTTC

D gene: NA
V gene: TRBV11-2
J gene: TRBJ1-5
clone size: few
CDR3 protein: CASSAYSNQPQHF
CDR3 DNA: TGTGCCAGCAGCGCCTATAGCAATCAGCCCCAGCATTTT

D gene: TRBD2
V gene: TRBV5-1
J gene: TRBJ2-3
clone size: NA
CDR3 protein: CASSLAKAGELADTQYF
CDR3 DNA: TGCGCCAGCAGCTTGGCCAAAGCGGGAGAATTGGCAGATACGCAGTATTTT

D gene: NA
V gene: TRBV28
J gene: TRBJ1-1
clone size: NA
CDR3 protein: CASSGGTEAFF
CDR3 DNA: TGTGCCAGCAGTGGAGGTACTGAAGCTTTCTTT

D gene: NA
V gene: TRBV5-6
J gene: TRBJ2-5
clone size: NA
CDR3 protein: CASSPGRGLGETQYF
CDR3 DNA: TGTGCCAGCAGCCCGGGGAGGGGGCTGGGGGAGACCCAGTACTTC

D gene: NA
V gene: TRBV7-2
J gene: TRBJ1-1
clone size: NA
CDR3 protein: CASSVGGGTEAFF
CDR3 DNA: TGTGCCAGCAGCGTAGGAGGTGGGACTGAAGCTTTCTTT

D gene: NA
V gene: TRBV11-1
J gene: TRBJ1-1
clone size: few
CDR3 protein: CASSASGNTEAFF
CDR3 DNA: TGTGCCAGCAGCGCCTCCGGGAACACTGAAGCTTTCTTT

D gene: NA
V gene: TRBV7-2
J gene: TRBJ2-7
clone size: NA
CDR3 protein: CASSLTRDSSYEQYF
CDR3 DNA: TGTGCCAGCAGCTTAACCCGGGACTCCTCCTACGAGCAGTACTTC

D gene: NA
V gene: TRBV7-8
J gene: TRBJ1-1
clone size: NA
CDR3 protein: CASSTVAGSPEAFF
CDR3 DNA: TGTGCCAGCAGCACGGTAGCAGGGTCCCCTGAAGCTTTCTTT

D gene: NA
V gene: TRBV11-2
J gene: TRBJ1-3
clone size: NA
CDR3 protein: CASRPNSYRETGNTIYF
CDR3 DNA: TGTGCCAGCAGACCAAATTCCTACAGGGAGACTGGAAACACCATATATTTT

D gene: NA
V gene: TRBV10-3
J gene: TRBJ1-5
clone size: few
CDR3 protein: CAISESQIQPQHF
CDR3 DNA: TGTGCCATCAGTGAGTCCCAGATCCAGCCCCAGCATTTT

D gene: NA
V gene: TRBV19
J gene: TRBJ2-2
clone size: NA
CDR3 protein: CASTTGTNTGELFF
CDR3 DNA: TGTGCCAGTACGACCGGGACTAACACCGGGGAGCTGTTTTTT

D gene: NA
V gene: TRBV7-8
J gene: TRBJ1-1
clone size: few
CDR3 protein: CASSATQSTEAFF
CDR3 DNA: TGTGCCAGCAGCGCAACACAAAGCACTGAAGCTTTCTTT

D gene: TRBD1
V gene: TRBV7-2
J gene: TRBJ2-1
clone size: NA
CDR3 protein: CASSYDRAGEQFF
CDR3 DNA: TGTGCCAGCAGCTATGACAGGGCCGGGGAGCAGTTCTTC

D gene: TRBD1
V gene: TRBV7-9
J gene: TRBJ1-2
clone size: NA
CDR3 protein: CASSLTTGEGNYGYTF
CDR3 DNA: TGTGCCAGCAGCTTAACGACAGGGGAAGGTAACTATGGCTACACCTTC

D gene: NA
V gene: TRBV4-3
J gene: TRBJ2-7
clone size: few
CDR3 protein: CASSQDWAGGSYEQYF
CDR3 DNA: TGCGCCAGCAGCCAAGATTGGGCAGGGGGGTCCTACGAGCAGTACTTC

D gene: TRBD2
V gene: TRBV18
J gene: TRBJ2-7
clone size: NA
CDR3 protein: CASSPPTSGVPYEQYF
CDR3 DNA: TGTGCCAGCTCCCCTCCCACTAGCGGGGTCCCCTACGAGCAGTACTTC

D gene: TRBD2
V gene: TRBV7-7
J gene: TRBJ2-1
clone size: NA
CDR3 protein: CASSFTSGADEQFF
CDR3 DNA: TGTGCTAGCAGCTTTACTAGCGGGGCGGATGAGCAGTTCTTC

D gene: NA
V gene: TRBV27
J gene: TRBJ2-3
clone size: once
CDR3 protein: CASSSLWGKTDTQYF
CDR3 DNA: TGTGCCAGCAGTTCCCTTTGGGGCAAGACAGATACGCAGTATTTT

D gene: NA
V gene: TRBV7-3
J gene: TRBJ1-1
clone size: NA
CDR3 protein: CASSSTAMDGNTEAFF
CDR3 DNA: TGTGCCAGCAGCTCCACCGCTATGGACGGGAACACTGAAGCTTTCTTT

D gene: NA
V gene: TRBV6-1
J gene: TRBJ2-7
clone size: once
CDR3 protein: CASSDSSYEQYF
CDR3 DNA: TGTGCCAGCAGTGACTCCTCCTACGAGCAGTACTTC

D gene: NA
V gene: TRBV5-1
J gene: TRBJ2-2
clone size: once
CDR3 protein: CASSLVDRELFF
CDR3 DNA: TGCGCCAGCAGCTTAGTAGACCGGGAGCTGTTTTTT

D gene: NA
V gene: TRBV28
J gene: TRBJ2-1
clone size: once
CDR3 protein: CASSIVMGAGVFYNEQFF
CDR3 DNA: TGTGCCAGCAGTATCGTTATGGGGGCGGGAGTGTTCTACAATGAGCAGTTCTTC

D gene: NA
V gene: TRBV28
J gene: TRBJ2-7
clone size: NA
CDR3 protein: CASSPTLRQVSYEQYF
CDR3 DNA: TGTGCCAGCAGTCCAACCCTTCGACAGGTTTCCTACGAGCAGTACTTC

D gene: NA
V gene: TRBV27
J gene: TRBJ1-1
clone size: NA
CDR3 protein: CASSARGGDTEAFF
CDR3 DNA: TGTGCCAGCAGTGCCCGGGGGGGAGACACTGAAGCTTTCTTT

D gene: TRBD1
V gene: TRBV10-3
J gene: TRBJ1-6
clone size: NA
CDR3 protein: CAIKGTGDSPLHF
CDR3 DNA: TGTGCCATCAAAGGGACAGGGGACTCACCCCTCCACTTT

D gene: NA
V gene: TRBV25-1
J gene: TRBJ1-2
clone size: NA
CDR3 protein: CASSEPPGDGYTF
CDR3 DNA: TGTGCCAGCAGTGAACCCCCAGGGGACGGCTACACCTTC

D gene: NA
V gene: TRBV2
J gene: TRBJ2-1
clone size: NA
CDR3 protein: CASSDHRGGEQFF
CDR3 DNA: TGTGCCAGCAGTGACCACAGGGGAGGTGAGCAGTTCTTC

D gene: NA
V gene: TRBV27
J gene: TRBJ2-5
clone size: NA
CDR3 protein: CASSLGQHGTQYF
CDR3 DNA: TGTGCCAGCAGTTTAGGACAGCACGGGACCCAGTACTTC

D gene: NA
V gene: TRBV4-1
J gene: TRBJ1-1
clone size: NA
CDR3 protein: CASSQGWGMNTEAFF
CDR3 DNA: TGCGCCAGCAGCCAAGGGTGGGGGATGAACACTGAAGCTTTCTTT

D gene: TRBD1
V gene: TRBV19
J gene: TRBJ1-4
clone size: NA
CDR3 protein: CASSTGQGANEKLFF
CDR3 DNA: TGTGCCAGTAGTACGGGACAGGGGGCTAATGAAAAACTGTTTTTT

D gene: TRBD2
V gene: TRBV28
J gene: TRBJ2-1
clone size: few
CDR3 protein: CASSFRVAGSEQFF
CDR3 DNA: TGTGCCAGCAGTTTTAGGGTAGCGGGGAGTGAGCAGTTCTTC

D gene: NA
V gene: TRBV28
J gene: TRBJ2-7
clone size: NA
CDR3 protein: CASSWTDLAYEQYF
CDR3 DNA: TGTGCCAGCAGTTGGACAGACCTTGCCTACGAGCAGTACTTC

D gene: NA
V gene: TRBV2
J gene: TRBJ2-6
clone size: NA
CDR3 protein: CASRAGANVLTF
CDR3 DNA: TGTGCCAGCAGGGCTGGGGCCAACGTCCTGACTTTC

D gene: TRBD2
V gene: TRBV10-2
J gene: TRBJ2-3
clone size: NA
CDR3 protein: CASSEIGLAGDTQYF
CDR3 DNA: TGCGCCAGCAGTGAGATAGGACTAGCGGGCGATACGCAGTATTTT

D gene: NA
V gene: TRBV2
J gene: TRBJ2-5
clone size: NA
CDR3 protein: CASSEGRPETQYF
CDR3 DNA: TGTGCCAGCAGTGAGGGGAGGCCGGAGACCCAGTACTTC

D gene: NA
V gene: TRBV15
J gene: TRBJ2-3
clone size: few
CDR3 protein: CATSRKISTDTQYF
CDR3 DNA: TGTGCCACCAGCAGAAAAATTAGCACAGATACGCAGTATTTT

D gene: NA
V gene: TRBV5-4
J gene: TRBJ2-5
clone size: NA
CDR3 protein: CASSSAGIDQETQYF
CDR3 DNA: TGTGCCAGCAGCTCCGCCGGGATAGATCAAGAGACCCAGTACTTC

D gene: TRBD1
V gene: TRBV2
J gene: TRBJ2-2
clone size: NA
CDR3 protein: CASSHPWTGITGELFF
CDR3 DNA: TGTGCCAGCAGTCACCCCTGGACAGGGATAACCGGGGAGCTGTTTTTT

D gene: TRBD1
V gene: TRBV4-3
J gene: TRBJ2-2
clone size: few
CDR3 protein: CASSSGTGHTGELFF
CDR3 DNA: TGCGCCAGCAGCTCCGGGACAGGGCACACCGGGGAGCTGTTTTTT

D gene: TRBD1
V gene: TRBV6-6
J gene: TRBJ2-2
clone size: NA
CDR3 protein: CASSLGQAGELFF
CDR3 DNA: TGTGCCAGCAGCCTAGGACAGGCCGGGGAGCTGTTTTTT